These T cell receptor beta chains were read from a single sample in a study of memory CD4+ T cells and cytomegalovirus serostatus. The assay was immunoSEQ multiplex PCR, and TCRdb's table has in-frame clones only and misses some. Found here are approximately 61,000 clones, over 70% of them singletons; the top ten hold 0.53%. Sequencing used memory CD4+ T cells from blood. The receptors were sampled from an adult in good health and CMV-seronegative. Some clones in this sample may be carry-over from other donors' samples. CDR3s include the opening cysteine and the closing phenylalanine or tryptophan. The D gene is left open where the match is weak. Clone size, where shown, is once, few, many, or a class for clones that have expanded.

J gene: TRBJ2-1; V gene: TRBV14; clone size: NA; D gene: NA; CDR3 protein: CASSQYSYNEQFF; CDR3 DNA: TGTGCCAGCAGCCAATATAGCTACAATGAGCAGTTCTTC
J gene: TRBJ2-5; V gene: TRBV30; clone size: NA; D gene: NA; CDR3 protein: CAWSVVGLKETQYF; CDR3 DNA: TGTGCCTGGAGTGTAGTAGGACTAAAAGAGACCCAGTACTTC
J gene: TRBJ2-7; V gene: TRBV18; clone size: NA; D gene: TRBD1; CDR3 protein: CASSPPTGKYEQYF; CDR3 DNA: TGTGCCAGCTCACCACCGACAGGGAAGTACGAGCAGTACTTC
J gene: TRBJ2-2; V gene: TRBV5-1; clone size: NA; D gene: NA; CDR3 protein: CASWPEGSGELFF; CDR3 DNA: TGCGCCAGCTGGCCAGAGGGGTCCGGGGAGCTGTTTTTT
J gene: TRBJ2-3; V gene: TRBV5-1; clone size: NA; D gene: NA; CDR3 protein: CASSLWGTDTQYF; CDR3 DNA: TGCGCCAGCAGCTTATGGGGGACAGATACGCAGTATTTT
J gene: TRBJ1-3; V gene: TRBV10-3; clone size: NA; D gene: TRBD1; CDR3 protein: CAIGAGGDRNTIYF; CDR3 DNA: TGTGCCATCGGGGCAGGGGGAGATAGAAACACCATATATTTT
J gene: TRBJ2-7; V gene: TRBV11-3; clone size: NA; D gene: NA; CDR3 protein: CASSLERGYEQYF; CDR3 DNA: TGTGCCAGCAGCTTAGAGAGGGGGTACGAGCAGTACTTC
J gene: TRBJ1-1; V gene: TRBV5-4; clone size: NA; D gene: TRBD1; CDR3 protein: CASSFWTGAVPPTAFF; CDR3 DNA: TGTGCCAGCAGCTTCTGGACAGGGGCCGTGCCCCCTACAGCTTTCTTT
J gene: TRBJ2-7; V gene: TRBV4-2; clone size: once; D gene: NA; CDR3 protein: CASSQDWAGGDEQYF; CDR3 DNA: TGTGCCAGCAGCCAAGATTGGGCCGGGGGAGACGAGCAGTACTTC
J gene: TRBJ1-5; V gene: TRBV7-2; clone size: NA; D gene: NA; CDR3 protein: CASSFNRANQPQHF; CDR3 DNA: TGTGCCAGCAGCTTTAACAGGGCCAATCAGCCCCAGCATTTT
J gene: TRBJ2-5; V gene: TRBV5-4; clone size: NA; D gene: NA; CDR3 protein: CASSLARGSQETQYF; CDR3 DNA: TGTGCCAGCAGCTTGGCCAGGGGATCCCAAGAGACCCAGTACTTC
J gene: TRBJ1-2; V gene: TRBV28; clone size: NA; D gene: NA; CDR3 protein: CASSPLGLRAGYTF; CDR3 DNA: TGTGCCAGCAGTCCATTGGGGCTTCGGGCTGGCTACACCTTC
J gene: TRBJ2-7; V gene: TRBV6-1; clone size: NA; D gene: NA; CDR3 protein: CASSEGASDPYEQYF; CDR3 DNA: TGTGCCAGCAGTGAAGGCGCCTCTGACCCCTACGAGCAGTACTTC
J gene: TRBJ1-2; V gene: TRBV28; clone size: NA; D gene: NA; CDR3 protein: CASSPPRGRWGGYTF; CDR3 DNA: TGTGCCAGCAGTCCGCCCCGGGGGCGCTGGGGGGGCTACACCTTC